This TCR beta chain is drawn from a study of blood T cell repertoires in COVID-19. Study-level information: Sites across the United States, Italy and Spain contributed samples from acute and convalescent COVID-19. T cells, B-cell-depleted T cells, or PBMCs provided the cDNA or gDNA that served as material.

Study processing details: Reference gene primer amplification gave nucleated cell count estimates. Some clones are missing from TCRdb's copy, which holds only in-frame ones; the method was immunoSEQ multiplex PCR. The V and J calls and clone size are taken from that table; D and trimming were inferred from the DNA. The sample records about 67,000 clones, 75% to 85% being singletons. Germline V gene data show CDR1 as MGHDK and CDR2 as SYGVNS. The J segment lost 4 bases and the V segment lost 6 bases, leaving 8 bases of the junction unmatched. This CDR3 region has 16 residues. Material for sequencing was peripheral blood. The gene calls are TRBV25-1 and TRBJ2-1; 11 bases match TRBD2. This TCR was recovered from a woman aged 55-70 years with acute or convalescent COVID-19. In DNA, the CDR3 is TGTGCCAGCAGGGGGACTAGCGGCCTCTTTTACAATGAGCAGTTCTTC. Amino acids: CASRGTSGLFYNEQFF.